This is a list of T cell receptor beta chains from one sample in a study of T cell responses to AZD1222 COVID-19 vaccine. The method was immunoSEQ multiplex PCR; TCRdb's version includes in-frame clones alone and lacks a portion of them. The sample includes about 160,000 clones, 93% of them seen just once. The sequencing here drew on peripheral blood, taken on day 0 of AZD1222 vaccination. Receptor source: an adult in good health. Each CDR3 is given with its conserved first and last residue. A D gene is named only where the DNA matches it firmly. Size tells how often a clone was seen (once, few, many) or the class of an expanded clone, and some rows leave it out.

V gene	clone size	J gene	D gene	CDR3 DNA	CDR3 protein
TRBV21-1	NA	TRBJ2-3	NA	TGTGCCAGCAACCAAAGCACTGGCCACACAGATACGCAGTATTTT	CASNQSTGHTDTQYF
TRBV3-1/TRBV3-2	NA	TRBJ1-2	NA	TGTGCCAGCAGCCAAGAGGCCGCGAACGGGGGCTACACCTTC	CASSQEAANGGYTF
TRBV19	NA	TRBJ1-4	TRBD1	TGTGCCAGTAGTGGGACTCCCGGGACAGGGGGCGAAAAACTGTTTTTT	CASSGTPGTGGEKLFF
TRBV10-3	NA	TRBJ1-1	TRBD1	TGTGCCATCAGTGACGGGACAGGGGTGACTGAAGCTTTCTTT	CAISDGTGVTEAFF
TRBV11-2	NA	TRBJ2-2	TRBD2	TGTGCCAGCAGCTTCGCCGGGACTACCGAGACCGGGGAGCTGTTTTTT	CASSFAGTTETGELFF
TRBV3-1/TRBV3-2	NA	TRBJ1-5	NA	TGTGCCAGCAGCAGACAGCAAAATCAGCCCCAGCATTTT	CASSRQQNQPQHF
TRBV7-2	NA	TRBJ1-3	NA	TGTGCCAGCAGCTTATATTCGAGCACTGGAAACACCATATATTTT	CASSLYSSTGNTIYF
TRBV4-2	NA	TRBJ2-5	TRBD2	TGTGCCAGCAGCCAACTTAGCGGGGGGGCGGAGACCCAGTACTTC	CASSQLSGGAETQYF
TRBV2	NA	TRBJ1-2	TRBD1	TGTGCCAGCAGGGCAGACAGGGGGAGGAACCACACCTTC	CASRADRGRNHTF
TRBV27	once	TRBJ1-2	NA	TGTGCCAGCACCAAACAAGGGGGTAACTATGGCTACACCTTC	CASTKQGGNYGYTF
TRBV28	NA	TRBJ1-1	NA	TGTGCCAGCAGTTTAGATCCGATCATGAACACTGAAGCTTTCTTT	CASSLDPIMNTEAFF
TRBV5-6	NA	TRBJ1-3	NA	TGTGCCAGCAGCTTGAGGGGGGCAGGTGGAAACACCATATATTTT	CASSLRGAGGNTIYF
TRBV2	NA	TRBJ2-2	NA	TGTGCCAGCACGGATCCTTTAGCGAACACCGGGGAGCTGTTTTTT	CASTDPLANTGELFF
TRBV5-6	NA	TRBJ1-6	TRBD1	TGTGCCAGCAGCGGAACAGGGGATTATAATTCACCCCTCCACTTT	CASSGTGDYNSPLHF
TRBV7-9	NA	TRBJ2-5	TRBD1	TGTGCCAGCAGCCCGCGTGGGGCAGGGGGCGGCCAAGAGACCCAGTACTTC	CASSPRGAGGGQETQYF
TRBV30	NA	TRBJ1-1	NA	TGTGCCTCCGGGCGGTATCCAATGGAAGCTTTCTTT	CASGRYPMEAFF
TRBV9	NA	TRBJ2-5	TRBD2	TGTGCCAGCAGTCCCGGGGTAGCGGGGGGGCAGGAGACCCAGTACTTC	CASSPGVAGGQETQYF
TRBV2	NA	TRBJ1-5	NA	TGTGCCAGCAGTTTAGGGGGGGGTCAGCCCCAGCATTTT	CASSLGGGQPQHF
TRBV15	NA	TRBJ2-5	NA	TGTGCCACCAGCAGAGACCCCGGGGAGACCCAGTACTTC	CATSRDPGETQYF
TRBV27	NA	TRBJ1-5	NA	TGTGCCAGCCGCCCCGGGACCAGGGATCAGCCCCAGCATTTT	CASRPGTRDQPQHF
TRBV19	NA	TRBJ1-5	TRBD1	TGTGCCAGTAGTAAGACCGGGACAGGGGTCGTTAGCAATCAGCCCCAGCATTTT	CASSKTGTGVVSNQPQHF
TRBV23-1	NA	TRBJ2-7	TRBD1	TGCGCCACACCCCTACAAAGGGGCCGGGACAGATTCTACGAGCAGTACTTC	CATPLQRGRDRFYEQYF
TRBV30	NA	TRBJ2-2	NA	TGTGCCTGGAGTGTAGGGGGGGAGCTGTTTTTT	CAWSVGGELFF
TRBV7-3	NA	TRBJ2-2	NA	TGTGCCAGCAGCCAACAGGGCGCGAGCACCGGGGAGCTGTTTTTT	CASSQQGASTGELFF
TRBV18	NA	TRBJ1-1	TRBD1	TGTGCCAGCTCACCACTGACAGGGGTGGAAACTGAAGCTTTCTTT	CASSPLTGVETEAFF
TRBV5-8	NA	TRBJ2-7	NA	TGTGCCAGCAGCGACCAAAAAAGAGGCTACGAGCAGTACTTC	CASSDQKRGYEQYF
TRBV18	NA	TRBJ1-1	NA	TGTGCCAGCTCAGGAGGGAACATGAACACTGAAGCTTTCTTT	CASSGGNMNTEAFF
TRBV3-1/TRBV3-2	NA	TRBJ1-3	NA	TGTGCCAGCAGCCTCGCCGGGAGCGGCTCTGGAAACACCATATATTTT	CASSLAGSGSGNTIYF
TRBV10-1	NA	TRBJ2-2	NA	TGCGCCAGCAGTGGGGACCCTTCGAACACCGGGGAGCTGTTTTTT	CASSGDPSNTGELFF